This T cell receptor beta chain was sequenced in a study of T-cell reconstitution after alpha-beta-depleted transplantation in children. There are 16 residues in the CDR3. Preparing the TCRbeta library involved the use of unique molecular identifiers. MiXCR was run by TCRdb on the PCR reads, yielding one entry per CDR3 protein. Of about 980,000 distinct CDR3 sequences detected, about 29% appear once; the ten largest clones hold 25% to 35%. This clonotype was seen just once. What it recognizes is unknown. Points from the study as a whole: Fresh T-cell production supplied most of the T-cell counts and diversity seen one year after transplant. It was surviving recipient T cells and thymic progenitors that gave some patients high TCRbeta diversity at day 60.

Sequenced here: PBMCs, mostly from graft donor cells, sampled 360 days after TCRalphabeta/CD19-depleted stem cell transplant. The clonotype was recovered from a boy in the first two years of life who had a stem cell transplant for SCID, so the T cells may come from the graft donor. The chain joins TRBV21-1 to TRBJ2-4; TRBD1, the D gene given by the table, was not confirmed from the DNA. TRBV21-1 is a known pseudogene. The CDR3, as DNA: TGTGCCAGCAGCTCCCGGACGGTAATAGCCAAAAACATTCAGTACTTC. Amino acids: CASSSRTVIAKNIQYF.